A selection of T cell receptor beta chains follows, all from one sample in a study of blood T cell repertoires in COVID-19. Libraries were prepared by immunoSEQ multiplex PCR; TCRdb keeps only in-frame clonotypes and omits some of them. The table records 100,000 to 150,000 clones, around 86% of them present only once. The sequencing input was peripheral blood. Source of these receptors: a woman of 80 years or more with acute or convalescent COVID-19. CDR3s include the opening cysteine and the closing phenylalanine or tryptophan. D genes are given only for firm matches. Clone size is stated in some rows and not others, as once, few, many or a class when expanded.

j_call d_call clone_size v_call cdr3_aa cdr3_nt
TRBJ1-5 . . TRBV2 CASSADRRGNQPQHF TGTGCCAGCAGTGCCGACAGAAGAGGCAATCAGCCCCAGCATTTT
TRBJ1-2 TRBD1 . TRBV6-5 CASRGRTGVGYTF TGTGCCAGCAGAGGGCGGACAGGGGTTGGCTACACCTTC
TRBJ1-5 . few TRBV5-8 CASSLGYSGQPQHF TGTGCCAGCAGCTTGGGCTATTCGGGGCAGCCCCAGCATTTT
TRBJ1-1 . . TRBV5-4 CASSPGLSGGHTEAFF TGTGCCAGCAGTCCCGGCCTTTCGGGGGGGCACACTGAAGCTTTCTTT
TRBJ1-2 . . TRBV19 CASSITGSNYGYTF TGTGCCAGTAGTATTACAGGATCTAACTATGGCTACACCTTC
TRBJ1-1 . . TRBV11-3 CASSLVGDTEAFF TGTGCCAGCAGCTTAGTCGGGGACACTGAAGCTTTCTTT
TRBJ2-1 TRBD2 . TRBV4-1 CASSQEASGGAGEQFF TGCGCCAGCAGCCAAGAGGCTAGCGGGGGGGCCGGGGAGCAGTTCTTC
TRBJ2-5 TRBD1 . TRBV6-1 CASSEDMGQGLSVRQETQYF TGTGCCAGCAGTGAAGATATGGGACAGGGTCTGAGCGTCCGCCAAGAGACCCAGTACTTC
TRBJ2-5 . . TRBV6-5 CASSFGTEETQYF TGTGCCAGCAGTTTCGGAACAGAAGAGACCCAGTACTTC
TRBJ1-3 . . TRBV7-9 CASSLARAVVSTIYF TGTGCCAGCAGCTTAGCGCGGGCTGTTGTTAGCACCATATATTTT
TRBJ2-2 . . TRBV6-2/TRBV6-3 CASSYYHQGAGGELFF TGTGCCAGCAGTTACTATCATCAGGGAGCGGGCGGGGAGCTGTTTTTT
TRBJ2-5 . . TRBV19 CASSRNTQETQYF TGTGCCAGTAGTCGAAACACCCAAGAGACCCAGTACTTC
TRBJ2-3 . . TRBV6-2/TRBV6-3 CASSQSTDTQYF TGTGCCAGCAGTCAGAGCACAGATACGCAGTATTTT
TRBJ1-1 . . TRBV4-3 CASSQDGAGKNTEAFF TGCGCCAGCAGCCAAGATGGAGCGGGAAAGAACACTGAAGCTTTCTTT
TRBJ2-1 . . TRBV27 CASSLLFSNEQFF TGTGCCAGCAGTTTATTGTTCTCCAATGAGCAGTTCTTC
TRBJ1-2 . few TRBV29-1 CSVEGGRIYGYTF TGCAGCGTTGAGGGGGGACGGATCTATGGCTACACCTTC
TRBJ2-7 . . TRBV2 CATLGGPTGQYF TGTGCCACCCTGGGGGGACCGACGGGGCAGTACTTC
TRBJ2-1 . . TRBV5-1 CASSLSEGSSYNEQFF TGCGCCAGCAGCTTGTCAGAAGGGAGCTCCTACAATGAGCAGTTCTTC
TRBJ2-1 TRBD1 . TRBV9 CASSVLVGQDNEQFF TGTGCCAGCAGCGTCCTCGTGGGACAGGACAATGAGCAGTTCTTC
TRBJ1-2 TRBD1 . TRBV19 CATSVGTDLGGYTF TGTGCCACCTCAGTAGGGACAGACTTGGGTGGCTACACCTTC
TRBJ1-6 TRBD1 once TRBV15 CATSRADRDSYNSPLHF TGTGCCACCAGCAGAGCAGACCGGGACAGCTATAATTCACCCCTCCACTTT
TRBJ2-5 TRBD2 . TRBV7-3 CASSSWNKTGEGQETQYF TGTGCCAGCAGCTCCTGGAATAAAACCGGGGAGGGCCAAGAGACCCAGTACTTC
TRBJ2-7 . . TRBV2 CASGRQYEQYF TGTGCCAGCGGGAGGCAATACGAGCAGTACTTC
TRBJ1-1 TRBD1 . TRBV7-9 CASSTGGVRTEAFF TGTGCCAGCAGCACAGGGGGCGTTCGCACTGAAGCTTTCTTT
TRBJ1-1 . once TRBV28 CASKEILAGYTEAFF TGTGCCAGCAAGGAAATCCTCGCAGGGTACACTGAAGCTTTCTTT
TRBJ2-1 . . TRBV5-1 CASSLSGQSYNEQFF TGCGCCAGCAGCTTATCAGGGCAGTCCTACAATGAGCAGTTCTTC
TRBJ1-1 TRBD1 . TRBV27 CASKLRDRGISTAFF TGTGCCAGCAAACTTAGGGACAGGGGGATCAGTACAGCTTTCTTT
TRBJ1-2 TRBD1 . TRBV29-1 CSVETGTGVHTF TGCAGCGTTGAGACCGGGACAGGGGTACACACCTTC
TRBJ1-3 . . TRBV28 CASSIHGLGEIGYTIYF TGTGCCAGCAGTATTCACGGCTTAGGGGAAATTGGTTACACCATATATTTT
TRBJ2-3 . . TRBV27 CASRFRGTPLDLTDTQYF TGTGCCAGCCGGTTCAGGGGGACTCCCCTTGACCTCACAGATACGCAGTATTTT
TRBJ2-3 TRBD2 once TRBV7-2 CASSLGLAGSTDTQYF TGTGCCAGCAGCTTAGGGCTAGCGGGGAGCACAGATACGCAGTATTTT
TRBJ1-6 TRBD1 . TRBV19 CAANRGRGYNSPLHF TGTGCCGCAAATAGGGGGCGCGGTTATAATTCACCCCTCCACTTT
TRBJ1-2 . few TRBV3-1/TRBV3-2 CASSPDSRYGYTF TGTGCCAGCAGCCCGGACAGCCGCTATGGCTACACCTTC
TRBJ1-2 . . TRBV6-2/TRBV6-3 CASSLRAGWISGYTF TGTGCCAGCAGCCTCCGGGCAGGGTGGATAAGTGGCTACACCTTC
TRBJ1-2 . . TRBV15 CATSLEVRGYGYTF TGTGCCACCAGCCTCGAGGTTAGGGGCTATGGCTACACCTTC
TRBJ2-3 TRBD2 . TRBV10-3 CAIGKGTSGVSTDTQYF TGTGCCATCGGAAAGGGGACTAGCGGGGTTAGCACAGATACGCAGTATTTT
TRBJ2-5 . . TRBV18 CASTRGPQETQYF TGTGCCAGCACCCGGGGTCCCCAAGAGACCCAGTACTTC
TRBJ1-1 TRBD1 . TRBV20-1 CSASGQGVNTEAFF TGCAGTGCTAGTGGACAGGGCGTGAACACTGAAGCTTTCTTT
TRBJ1-2 TRBD1 . TRBV6-6 CASSETGGDYGYTF TGTGCCAGCAGCGAGACAGGGGGCGACTATGGCTACACCTTC
TRBJ1-1 . . TRBV5-4 CASSLGGAGNTEAFF TGTGCCAGCAGCTTGGGGGGAGCGGGGAACACTGAAGCTTTCTTT
TRBJ2-1 . . TRBV28 CASSSRGKQFF TGTGCCAGCAGTTCCCGAGGGAAGCAGTTCTTC